These 17 T cell receptor beta chains came from one sample sequenced in a study of CD8+ T cells in alopecia areata. This sample's treatment: oral pan-JAK inhibitor, 5-10 mg twice daily. The authors extracted RNA and reverse transcribed it into cDNA as the sequencing template. TCRdb keeps only in-frame clones here, not all; method: immunoSEQ multiplex PCR. Found here are roughly 200,000 clones, more than 55% of them singletons; the top ten hold 3% to 3.5%. The sample consisted of CD4+ T cells sorted from blood, taken at week 4, from a patient treated with tofacitinib. Receptors were obtained from a human donor with alopecia areata.

V is TRBV9 and J is TRBJ2-3; 9 nucleotides align to TRBD1. The germline gives CDR1 SGDLS, CDR2 YYNGEE. The V segment lost 2 bases and the J segment 3 bases; nucleotides outside the gene matches: 4. There are 15 residues in the CDR3. CDR3 in amino acids: CASSVGQGRTDTQYF. The CDR3 nucleotides are TGTGCCAGCAGCGTCGGACAGGGGAGGACAGATACGCAGTATTTT.

The table lists this clone with a few counts. The gene calls are TRBV28 and TRBJ2-7, with 11 bases lining up with TRBD2. Germline V lookup: CDR1 MDHEN, CDR2 SYDVKM. V was pared by 10 bases and J by 3 bases, with 5 bases of the junction left unmatched. CDR3 length equals 13 residues. The CDR3 here is CAIAGLADYEQYF. CDR3 bases: TGTGCCATTGCGGGACTAGCGGACTACGAGCAGTACTTC.

V is TRBV27 and J is TRBJ1-2; D possibly corresponds to TRBD1 (5 bases). Germline V gene data show CDR1 as MNHEY and CDR2 as SMNVEV (reference sequence). V lost 1 base, J lost 8 bases, and 11 bases lay in between. The CDR3 extends over 13 amino acids. This CDR3 is CASSLFRGDGYTF. The CDR3 nucleotides are TGTGCCAGCAGTTTATTCCGGGGGGACGGCTACACCTTC.

This clone appeared a few times. The chain recombines TRBV2 with TRBJ1-1; D perhaps matches TRBD1 (6 bases). Between the trimmed V and J ends, which lost 4 bases and 0 bases, there was a span of 12 bases. Germline assignment: CDR1 SNHLY and CDR2 FYNNEI. This CDR3 has 15 amino acids. CDR3 DNA sequence: TGTGCCAGCAGTGCTCCGGGACAAATGAACACTGAAGCTTTCTTT. This translates into CASSAPGQMNTEAFF.

This clone has only a few counts. V and J are TRBV11-2 and TRBJ2-5; D tentatively fits TRBD1 or TRBD2 (6 bases each). This CDR3 is built from 15 residues. V lost 3 bases and J lost 1, with 12 bases in between. Germline CDR1 SGHAT, CDR2 FQNNGV. As DNA, the CDR3 is TGTGCCAGCAGCTTCGGAGGGGGGCCCCAAGAGACCCAGTACTTC. Translation gives CASSFGGGPQETQYF.

This sequence joins TRBV28 and TRBJ2-5; 7 bases agree with TRBD1. Germline lookup yields CDR1 MDHEN and CDR2 SYDVKM. The CDR3 contains 15 residues. Trimming took 6 bases from V and 0 from J; bases not matched to a gene: 7. CDR3 bases: TGTGCCAGCAGACCCATGGGACAGCACCAAGAGACCCAGTACTTC. Protein product: CASRPMGQHQETQYF.

The rearrangement joins TRBV30 to TRBJ2-2; no reliable D call. This CDR3 is built from 13 residues. Germline CDR1 and CDR2: GTSNPN and SVGIG (reference sequence). The V end was cut by 0 bases, the J end by 5 bases, with 7 bases between. CDR3 sequence: CAWSVVLTGELFF. The CDR3 DNA follows: TGTGCCTGGAGTGTCGTGTTAACCGGGGAGCTGTTTTTT.

The chain carries TRBV4-3 and TRBJ1-2; 8 bases line up with TRBD1. V shed 1 base, J shed 6 bases, and the junction held 4 bases outside the gene matches. The CDR3 spans 14 residues. In germline, CDR1 is LGHNA, CDR2 YSLEER. The CDR3 spells CASSQAPTGDGYTF. CDR3 nucleotide sequence: TGCGCCAGCAGCCAAGCCCCGACAGGGGATGGCTACACCTTC.

This clone was seen a few times. V and J are TRBV18 and TRBJ1-1, with D possibly matching TRBD1 (5 bases). Trimming removed 3 bases at V and 1 base at J, with 15 bases between. The CDR3 runs 16 residues. The germline V gene has CDR1 KGHSH and CDR2 LQKENI. DNA for the CDR3: TGTGCCAGCTCACCGAGGGCAGGGAATCAGAACACTGAAGCTTTCTTT. Protein product: CASSPRAGNQNTEAFF.

This clone was recorded a few times. J is TRBJ1-5 and V is TRBV14; a weak D match, TRBD1 (6 bases). Per the germline V gene, CDR1 is SGHDN and CDR2 is FVKESK. Trimming pared 1 base from V and 9 bases from J, leaving 7 bases between. The CDR3 runs 12 residues. The CDR3 loop is CASSQGGGPQHF. In DNA, the CDR3 is TGTGCCAGCAGCCAAGGAGGGGGGCCCCAGCATTTT.

The chain joins TRBV14 to TRBJ1-2, with D unresolved. Trimming removed 1 base from V and 8 bases from J, with 5 bases in between. This CDR3 contains 11 residues. Germline CDR1 is SGHDN and CDR2 is FVKESK. This chain's CDR3 is CASSQGLGYTF. The CDR3 region has the DNA TGTGCCAGCAGCCAAGGACTGGGCTACACCTTC. The full variable domain, its missing parts supplied by reference TRBV14 and TRBJ1-2, is EAGVTQFPSHSVIEKGQTVTLRCDPISGHDNLYWYRRVMGKEIKFLLHFVKESKQDESGMPNNRFLAERTGGTYSTLKVQPAELEDSGVYFCASSQGLGYTFGSGTRLTVV.

This chain connects TRBV7-9 to TRBJ2-7; D may be TRBD1 (6 bases). The CDR3 has 15 amino acids. The germline CDR1 and CDR2 sequences are SEHNR and FQNEAQ (reference sequence). Trimming took 3 bases from V and 3 from J, leaving 15 bases between them. The CDR3 DNA follows: TGTGCCAGCAGCTTCCCAGGGGATCGGTACTACGAGCAGTACTTC. Translation gives CASSFPGDRYYEQYF.

This clone was observed once. The chain carries TRBV29-1 and TRBJ2-3, with TRBD1 matching over 7 bases. Germline V gene sequence: CDR1 SQVTM, CDR2 ANQGSEA. This CDR3 contains 12 residues. V was pared by 7 bases and J by 5 bases, with 6 bases of the junction left unmatched. The CDR3 reads CSAFDRVDTQYF. The CDR3 DNA follows: TGCAGCGCCTTCGACAGGGTAGATACGCAGTATTTT.

The chain recombines TRBV18 with TRBJ2-3; D gene uncertain. CDR3 length: 16 residues. V lost 0 bases and J 5 bases, leaving 15 bases between the germline ends. Germline CDR1 and CDR2: KGHSH and LQKENI. The CDR3 sequence is CASSPPDNPSIDTQYF. CDR3 DNA sequence: TGTGCCAGCTCACCACCCGACAACCCTTCTATAGATACGCAGTATTTT.

V is TRBV29-1 and J is TRBJ1-2, with a weak D call TRBD1 (5 bases). CDR1 and CDR2 from the germline V gene are SQVTM and ANQGSEA. The CDR3 contains 14 residues. V was trimmed by 6 bases and J by 3 bases, leaving 17 bases between them. The CDR3 region is CSVKRQFSDYGYTF. In DNA form, the CDR3 reads TGCAGCGTCAAGCGACAGTTTTCAGACTATGGCTACACCTTC.

The chain employs TRBV20-1 and TRBJ2-3, with a weak D call TRBD2 (5 bases). This CDR3 region has 11 residues. V shed 6 bases and J shed 6 bases, with 10 bases lying between them. Germline V CDR1 and CDR2: DFQATT, SNEGSKA (reference sequence). In DNA form, the CDR3 reads TGCAGTGCACCCCCGGGGGATACGCAGTATTTT. Translation gives CSAPPGDTQYF.

CDR3: CSVVLSGPVDTEAFF. CDR3 bases: TGCAGCGTAGTCCTCTCGGGGCCCGTGGACACTGAAGCTTTCTTT. The V call is TRBV29-1, the J call TRBJ1-1, with a weak D call TRBD1 (5 bases). Trimming removed 6 bases at V and 3 bases at J, with 20 bases between. Germline V lookup: CDR1 SQVTM, CDR2 ANQGSEA. This CDR3 comprises 15 residues.